The 17 T cell receptor beta chains listed next were all sequenced from one sample in a study of cytomegalovirus exposure and HLA in healthy donors. It was with 60 Vbeta and 13 Jbeta primers that the PCR ran. Sequenced by immunoSEQ multiplex PCR; TCRdb stores in-frame clones only, minus some. Of approximately 180,000 clones listed, about 73% are singletons. The sample comprised PBMCs. These receptors were taken from a woman in her 50s in good health and CMV-seropositive.

In the case of this clone: The same CDR3 arises from other DNA sequences in this sample as well. The chain uses TRBV19 and TRBJ1-5; 7 bases are shared with TRBD1. Losses at the gene ends were 1 base for V and 1 base for J; bases not matched to a gene: 4. This CDR3 region has 16 residues. Per the germline V gene, CDR1 is LNHDA and CDR2 is SQIVND (reference sequence). DNA for the CDR3: TGTGCCAGTAGTATAGGACAGGGAGCCAGCAATCAGCCCCAGCATTTT. Its protein is CASSIGQGASNQPQHF.

To note about this clone: This sample includes further DNA sequences coding for the same CDR3. V gene TRBV12-5 combines with J gene TRBJ1-5; D is possibly TRBD1 (6 bases). CDR1 and CDR2 (germline): LGHNT, FRNRAP. This CDR3 contains 17 residues. Trimming stripped 5 bases from V and 5 bases from J, with 22 bases between. For the CDR3, the DNA is TGTGCTAGTGGTACTCTCTCTTCGGGACATTTGGATCAGCCCCAGCATTTT. Amino acid sequence: CASGTLSSGHLDQPQHF.

The chain couples TRBV30 to TRBJ2-5; unclear D gene. Looked up from germline, CDR1 is GTSNPN and CDR2 is SVGIG (reference sequence). Trimming took 0 bases from V and 5 from J, leaving 7 bases between them. The CDR3 contains 12 residues. The CDR3 region is CAWSVNRETQYF. DNA of the CDR3: TGTGCCTGGAGTGTAAATCGGGAGACCCAGTACTTC.

To note about this clone: One junction end does not reproduce the germline sequence, and a read error may be involved. J is TRBJ2-7 and V is TRBV4-1; D gene uncertain. From germline, CDR1 is MGHRA and CDR2 YSYEKL. The length of the CDR3 is 14 residues. Written as DNA, the CDR3 is TGCGCCAGCAGCCAACCGAGTAGCTCCGACGAGCAGTACTTC. It is translated as CASSQPSSSDEQYF.

This clone showed up just once. V usage is TRBV2 and J usage is TRBJ2-4; no reliable D call. This CDR3 region has 14 residues. The germline V gene encodes CDR1 SNHLY and CDR2 FYNNEI. The V gene lost 6 bases and the J gene lost 6 bases, with 15 bases spanning the gap. CDR3 coding DNA: TGTGCCAGCAGCCGCGAGTCCCTCCCAAACATTCAGTACTTC. This translates into CASSRESLPNIQYF.

CDR3 nucleotides: TGTGCCAGCAGCCAAGTTACAGGGTCCGTGATTACTGAAGCTTTCTTT. Translating it yields CASSQVTGSVITEAFF. The chain links TRBV14 to TRBJ1-1; D is possibly TRBD1 (6 bases). The CDR3 contains 16 residues. Trimming cost V 1 base and J 5 bases, with 17 bases left between them. Germline V CDR1 and CDR2: SGHDN, FVKESK. The full variable domain, completed using reference TRBV14 and TRBJ1-1, is EAGVTQFPSHSVIEKGQTVTLRCDPISGHDNLYWYRRVMGKEIKFLLHFVKESKQDESGMPNNRFLAERTGGTYSTLKVQPAELEDSGVYFCASSQVTGSVITEAFFGQGTRLTVV.

This clone appeared a few times. The chain links TRBV7-8 to TRBJ2-3; no definite D call. V was clipped by 3 bases and J by 6 bases, with 7 bases between them. CDR3 length: 12 amino acids. Germline V gene sequence: CDR1 SGHVS, CDR2 FQNEAQ. Here the CDR3 reads CASSLYGDTQYF. The CDR3 bases are TGTGCCAGCAGCTTGTACGGGGATACGCAGTATTTT.

The gene calls are TRBV5-8 and TRBJ1-6; possible D gene TRBD1, 6 bases. V was trimmed by 2 bases and J by 1 base, leaving 13 bases between them. CDR1 SGHTS and CDR2 YDEGEE come from the germline V gene. The CDR3 is 17 amino acids. In DNA form, the CDR3 reads TGTGCCAGCAGCTTCCATTTGGGGGCGTCCTATAATTCACCCCTCCACTTT. This gives the protein CASSFHLGASYNSPLHF.

The chain links TRBV9 to TRBJ2-7; unclear D gene. Per the germline V gene, CDR1 is SGDLS and CDR2 is YYNGEE. The CDR3 is 14 residues long. V was trimmed by 0 bases and J by 1 base, leaving 8 bases between them. CDR3 in DNA: TGTGCCAGCAGCGTAGGATCCGGTTCCTACGAGCAGTACTTC. Protein: CASSVGSGSYEQYF.

The chain links TRBV19 to TRBJ1-1; 8 bases are a match to TRBD1. J was trimmed by 4 bases and V by 5 bases; bases with no gene match: 6. Per the germline V gene, CDR1 is LNHDA and CDR2 is SQIVND (reference sequence). This CDR3 spans 14 amino acids. The CDR3 nucleotides are TGTGCCAGTAGTCAGGGGGCGTACGGCACTGAAGCTTTCTTT. Its protein product is CASSQGAYGTEAFF.

This sequence joins TRBV9 and TRBJ2-2; D possibly corresponds to TRBD1 (6 bases). Germline V lookup: CDR1 SGDLS, CDR2 YYNGEE. The CDR3 extends over 15 amino acids. V dropped 3 bases and J dropped 5 bases, with 14 bases sitting between them. The CDR3 reads CASSAQGSETGELFF. In nucleotides, the CDR3 is TGTGCCAGCAGCGCCCAGGGGTCGGAGACCGGGGAGCTGTTTTTT. The whole variable domain, remainder taken from reference TRBV9 and TRBJ2-2, is DSGVTQTPKHLITATGQRVTLRCSPRSGDLSVYWYQQSLDQGLQFLIQYYNGEERAKGNILERFSAQQFPDLHSELNLSSLELGDSALYFCASSAQGSETGELFFGEGSRLTVL.

With regard to this clone: At the DNA level, this CDR3 is encoded by other sequences in the same sample as well. The chain has TRBV6-5 and TRBJ2-1, with a weak D call TRBD2 (6 bases). Per germline, CDR1 MNHEY and CDR2 SVGAGI. Trimming took off 6 bases at V and 4 bases at J, with 13 bases between the two ends. This CDR3 is 14 amino acids long. The CDR3 loop is CASRLADTYNEQFF. CDR3 coding DNA: TGTGCCAGCAGGTTAGCGGACACGTACAATGAGCAGTTCTTC.

This sequence joins TRBV4-1 and TRBJ1-4, with TRBD1 matching 7 bases. The germline V gene has CDR1 MGHRA and CDR2 YSYEKL. The CDR3 is 15 amino acids. The J segment lost 4 bases and the V segment lost 0 bases, leaving 2 bases of the junction unmatched. The CDR3 spells CASSQEGGSNEKLFF. CDR3 sequence (DNA): TGCGCCAGCAGCCAAGAAGGGGGCAGTAATGAAAAACTGTTTTTT.

This clone was seen a single time. J is TRBJ2-1 and V is TRBV6-6, with D unresolved. The CDR3 is made up of 15 amino acids. Per the germline V gene, CDR1 is MNHNY and CDR2 is SVGAGI (reference sequence). Trimming left V 0 bases short and J 0 bases short, with 6 bases between. Here the CDR3 reads CASSYSRSSYNEQFF. The CDR3 bases are TGTGCCAGCAGTTACTCTAGGAGCTCCTACAATGAGCAGTTCTTC.

CDR3 in amino acids: CASSSGGALGTEAFF. CDR3 sequence (DNA): TGTGCCAGCAGCTCCGGGGGGGCCTTGGGCACTGAAGCTTTCTTT. This chain uses TRBV6-5 with TRBJ1-1, with D possibly matching TRBD1 (6 bases). The germline V gene has CDR1 MNHEY and CDR2 SVGAGI. CDR3 length: 15 amino acids. The V end was cut by 6 bases, the J end by 4 bases, with 18 bases between.

The J gene is TRBJ2-1, the V gene TRBV11-2, with 9 bases fitting TRBD2. CDR1 is SGHAT, CDR2 FQNNGV, per germline. The V gene end was trimmed by 3 bases and the J gene end by 10 bases; junction bases not matched to a gene: 4. The CDR3 has 13 amino acids. The CDR3: CASSLGLAREQFF. CDR3 bases: TGTGCCAGCAGCTTGGGACTAGCCAGGGAGCAGTTCTTC.

The genes are TRBV6-5 and TRBJ2-1; D remains ambiguous. The germline V and J ends were trimmed by 5 bases and 7 bases, with 12 bases remaining between them. CDR3 length: 13 residues. Germline V gene data show CDR1 as MNHEY and CDR2 as SVGAGI. DNA of the CDR3: TGTGCCAGCAGTACGATGGGCTGGAATGAGCAGTTCTTC. This encodes CASSTMGWNEQFF.